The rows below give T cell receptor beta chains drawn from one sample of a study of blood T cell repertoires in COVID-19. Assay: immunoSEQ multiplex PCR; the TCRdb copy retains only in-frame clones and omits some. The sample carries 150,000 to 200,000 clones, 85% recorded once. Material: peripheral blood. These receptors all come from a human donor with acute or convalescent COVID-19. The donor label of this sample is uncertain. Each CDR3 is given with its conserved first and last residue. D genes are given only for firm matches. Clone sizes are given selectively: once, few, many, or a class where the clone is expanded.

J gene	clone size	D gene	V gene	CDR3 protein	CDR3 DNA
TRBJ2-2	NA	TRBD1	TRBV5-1	CASTVSRQGGTGELFF	TGCGCCAGCACTGTATCCCGACAGGGGGGCACCGGGGAGCTGTTTTTT
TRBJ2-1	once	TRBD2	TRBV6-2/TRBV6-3	CASSYSSGGNNEQFF	TGTGCCAGCAGTTACTCATCGGGGGGGAACAATGAGCAGTTCTTC
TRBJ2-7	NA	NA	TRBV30	CAWQGSPYEQYF	TGTGCCTGGCAGGGCAGCCCCTACGAGCAGTACTTC
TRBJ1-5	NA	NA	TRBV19	CASSRTVGNQPQHF	TGTGCCAGTAGTAGGACAGTTGGCAATCAGCCCCAGCATTTT
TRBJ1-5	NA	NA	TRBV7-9	CASSLTTGSNQPQHF	TGTGCCAGCAGCTTAACCACAGGGAGCAATCAGCCCCAGCATTTT
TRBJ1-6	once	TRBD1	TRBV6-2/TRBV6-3	CASSSTGGHNSPLHF	TGTGCCAGCAGCTCGACAGGGGGTCATAATTCACCCCTCCACTTT
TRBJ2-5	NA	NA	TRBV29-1	CSVEDPRLLAISPQETQYF	TGCAGCGTTGAAGATCCAAGGCTGCTAGCGATCTCCCCACAAGAGACCCAGTACTTC
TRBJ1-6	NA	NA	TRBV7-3	CASSSGTNNSPLHF	TGTGCCAGCAGTTCCGGGACAAATAATTCACCCCTCCACTTT
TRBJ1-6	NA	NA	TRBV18	CASSPGGYNSPLHF	TGTGCCAGCTCACCGGGGGGTTATAATTCACCCCTCCACTTT
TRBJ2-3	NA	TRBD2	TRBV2	CASSLAGSTDTQYF	TGTGCCAGCAGTCTAGCGGGGAGCACAGATACGCAGTATTTT
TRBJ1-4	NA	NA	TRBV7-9	CASRATDSQEKLFF	TGTGCCAGCAGGGCCACGGACAGCCAGGAAAAACTGTTTTTT
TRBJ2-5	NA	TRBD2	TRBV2	CASNHRLAGQETQYF	TGTGCCAGCAACCACCGGTTAGCGGGGCAAGAGACCCAGTACTTC
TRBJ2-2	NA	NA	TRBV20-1	CSASESQRGSGTGELFF	TGCAGTGCTAGTGAAAGCCAGAGGGGGTCGGGGACCGGGGAGCTGTTTTTT
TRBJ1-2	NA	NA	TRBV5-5	CASSLGGRQANYGYTF	TGTGCCAGCAGCTTGGGCGGGAGACAGGCAAACTATGGCTACACCTTC
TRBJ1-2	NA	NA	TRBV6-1	CASSEAQAIYGYTF	TGTGCCAGCAGTGAAGCACAGGCCATCTATGGCTACACCTTC
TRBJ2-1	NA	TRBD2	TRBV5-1	CASSLEERGRNEQFF	TGCGCCAGCAGCTTGGAGGAGCGGGGAAGGAATGAGCAGTTCTTC
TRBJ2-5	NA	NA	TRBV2	CASSAVTVKETQYF	TGTGCCAGCAGTGCGGTCACAGTCAAGGAGACCCAGTACTTC
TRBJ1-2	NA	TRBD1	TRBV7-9	CASSSGTGGNGYTF	TGTGCCAGCAGCTCAGGGACAGGGGGTAATGGCTACACCTTC
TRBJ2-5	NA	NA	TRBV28	CASSLFDQETQYF	TGTGCCAGCAGTTTGTTCGACCAAGAGACCCAGTACTTC
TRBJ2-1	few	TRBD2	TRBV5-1	CASSLLAGGNNEQFF	TGCGCCAGCAGCTTACTAGCGGGGGGAAACAATGAGCAGTTCTTC
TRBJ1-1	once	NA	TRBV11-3	CASSTAYTLNRIEAFF	TGTGCCAGCAGTACAGCTTATACGTTAAACCGGATTGAAGCTTTCTTT
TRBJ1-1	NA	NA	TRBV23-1	CASSQSLLNTEAFF	TGCGCCAGCAGTCAATCACTTCTGAACACTGAAGCTTTCTTT
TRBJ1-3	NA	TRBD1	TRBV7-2	CASSMRQGPTIYF	TGTGCCAGCAGCATGAGACAGGGGCCCACCATATATTTT
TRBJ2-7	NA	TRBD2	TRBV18	CASSPEAGATYEQYF	TGTGCCAGCTCACCGGAAGCGGGGGCCACCTACGAGCAGTACTTC
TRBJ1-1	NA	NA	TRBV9	CASSGGGDGVAFF	TGTGCCAGCTCGGGAGGAGGGGACGGTGTAGCTTTCTTT
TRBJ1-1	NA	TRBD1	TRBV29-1	CSVEGQLNTEAFF	TGCAGCGTTGAGGGACAGCTTAACACTGAAGCTTTCTTT
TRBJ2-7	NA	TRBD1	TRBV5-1	CASSLEGQGSPYEQYF	TGCGCCAGCAGCTTGGAAGGACAGGGTTCCCCCTACGAGCAGTACTTC
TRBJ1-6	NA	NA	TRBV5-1	CASSTMRTDSNSPLHF	TGCGCCAGCAGCACGATGCGGACAGATTCTAATTCACCCCTCCACTTT
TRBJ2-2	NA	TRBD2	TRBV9	CASSPRLAGGSGELFF	TGTGCCAGCAGCCCCCGACTAGCGGGGGGGTCCGGGGAGCTGTTTTTT
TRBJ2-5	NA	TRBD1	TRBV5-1	CASSFLSTGTGQETQYF	TGCGCCAGCAGCTTCTTATCTACCGGGACAGGACAAGAGACCCAGTACTTC
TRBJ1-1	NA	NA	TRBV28	CASSYGGDSGRAFF	TGTGCCAGCAGTTATGGGGGAGACTCGGGGAGGGCTTTCTTT
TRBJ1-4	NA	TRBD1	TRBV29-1	CSVGGQGRNEKLFF	TGCAGCGTTGGGGGACAGGGAAGAAATGAAAAACTGTTTTTT
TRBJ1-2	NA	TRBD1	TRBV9	CASSVSSTGGPGGYTF	TGTGCCAGCAGCGTGTCATCGACAGGGGGACCTGGTGGCTACACCTTC
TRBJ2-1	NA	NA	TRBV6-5	CASSYRTPRDNEQFF	TGTGCCAGCAGTTATCGGACTCCAAGAGACAATGAGCAGTTCTTC
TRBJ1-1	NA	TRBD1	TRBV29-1	CSVGQGNTEAFF	TGCAGCGTCGGACAGGGAAACACTGAAGCTTTCTTT
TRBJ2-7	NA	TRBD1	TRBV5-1	CASRPGTVDEQYF	TGCGCCAGCAGGCCCGGGACAGTAGACGAGCAGTACTTC
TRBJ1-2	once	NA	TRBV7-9	CASSLYSNYGYTF	TGTGCCAGCAGCTTATACAGCAACTATGGCTACACCTTC
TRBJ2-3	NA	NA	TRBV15	CATSREGRGITDTQYF	TGTGCCACCAGCAGAGAGGGGCGGGGCATAACAGATACGCAGTATTTT
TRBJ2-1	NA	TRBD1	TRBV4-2	CASSPTGGSYNEQFF	TGTGCCAGCAGCCCTACAGGGGGTTCCTACAATGAGCAGTTCTTC
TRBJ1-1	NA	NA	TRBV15	CATSKSTGTQVRRMNTEAFF	TGTGCCACCAGCAAGAGTACGGGGACACAGGTTAGGCGTATGAACACTGAAGCTTTCTTT
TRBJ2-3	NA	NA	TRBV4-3	CASSQLQGIVDTQYF	TGCGCCAGCAGCCAGTTACAGGGAATAGTAGATACGCAGTATTTT